The 14 T cell receptor beta chains below all came from one sample that was sequenced in a study of cytomegalovirus exposure and HLA in healthy donors. Primers: 60 Vbeta forward and 13 Jbeta reverse. Clones were read by immunoSEQ multiplex PCR, and TCRdb kept only the in-frame ones, dropping some. The data contain about 160,000 clones, 79% of them singletons. The sequenced sample consisted of PBMCs. Every receptor here comes from a man in his forties in good health and CMV-seronegative.

The rearrangement joins TRBV14 to TRBJ2-5; TRBD2 aligns across 8 bases. The CDR3 totals 16 residues. CDR1 and CDR2 (germline): SGHDN, FVKESK. The V segment lost 1 base and the J segment 1 base; nucleotides outside the gene matches: 5. CDR3 sequence: CASSQVTGGLQETQYF. CDR3 nucleotide sequence: TGTGCCAGCAGCCAAGTAACGGGAGGGCTCCAAGAGACCCAGTACTTC. The full variable domain, rest sourced from reference TRBV14 and TRBJ2-5, is EAGVTQFPSHSVIEKGQTVTLRCDPISGHDNLYWYRRVMGKEIKFLLHFVKESKQDESGMPNNRFLAERTGGTYSTLKVQPAELEDSGVYFCASSQVTGGLQETQYFGPGTRLLVL.

The V call is TRBV5-6, the J call TRBJ1-1, with 10 bases identical to TRBD1. Germline V gene data show CDR1 as SGHDT and CDR2 as YYEEEE. The CDR3 consists of 17 residues. With V trimmed by 0 bases and J by 3 bases, 8 bases remained unmatched. In nucleotides, the CDR3 is TGTGCCAGCAGCTTGGCCATCGACAGGGGGCCGGACACTGAAGCTTTCTTT. Protein: CASSLAIDRGPDTEAFF.

In its sample, this clone was seen a few times. V gene TRBV5-5 combines with J gene TRBJ1-2; 9 nucleotides line up with TRBD1. CDR1 SGHKS and CDR2 YYEKEE come from the germline V gene (reference sequence). V lost 0 bases to trimming and J lost 7 bases; unmatched junction nucleotides: 7. The CDR3 runs 15 residues. The CDR3 region has the DNA TGTGCCAGCAGCTTGGGGGACAGGGTTATAGTTGGCTACACCTTC. Translated: CASSLGDRVIVGYTF. The full variable domain, completed using reference TRBV5-5 and TRBJ1-2, is DAGVTQSPTHLIKTRGQQVTLRCSPISGHKSVSWYQQVLGQGPQFIFQYYEKEERGRGNFPDRFSARQFPNYSSELNVNALLLGDSALYLCASSLGDRVIVGYTFGSGTRLTVV.

The chain couples TRBV5-6 to TRBJ2-5, with 8 positions matching TRBD2. The ends lost 6 bases at V and 1 base at J; junction bases unmatched: 2. Per the germline V gene, CDR1 is SGHDT and CDR2 is YYEEEE. CDR3 length equals 13 residues. CDR3 region: CASKRESQETQYF. CDR3 nucleotide sequence: TGTGCCAGCAAGCGGGAGTCCCAAGAGACCCAGTACTTC.

This clone occurred a few times. The chain links TRBV6-6 to TRBJ2-7; 10 bases are a match to TRBD1. CDR1 and CDR2 from the germline V gene are MNHNY and SVGAGI (reference sequence). The CDR3 contains 13 residues. Trimming at V came to 5 bases and at J to 5 bases, leaving 3 bases not matched to a gene. The CDR3 loop reads CASSGQGVNEQYF. The CDR3 nucleotides read TGTGCCAGCAGTGGACAGGGGGTGAACGAGCAGTACTTC.

The rearrangement joins TRBV11-3 to TRBJ2-7; the match to TRBD1 covers 8 bases. Germline lookup yields CDR1 SGHNT and CDR2 YENEEA. Trimming at V came to 5 bases and at J to 0 bases, leaving 6 bases not matched to a gene. The CDR3 has 15 residues. The CDR3 DNA sequence: TGTGCCAGCAGCCAAAACAGGGGGGACTCCTACGAGCAGTACTTC. It encodes CASSQNRGDSYEQYF.

The chain has TRBV7-2 and TRBJ1-5; 7 bases line up with TRBD1. There are 15 residues in the CDR3. Germline V gives CDR1 SGHTA, CDR2 FQGNSA. With 1 base clipped from V and 2 bases from J, the junction kept 2 bases outside the gene matches. CDR3 in DNA: TGTGCCAGCAGCTTAGACAGGGGAGGCAATCAGCCCCAGCATTTT. Its protein is CASSLDRGGNQPQHF.

The rearrangement joins TRBV29-1 to TRBJ2-1; 8 positions agree with TRBD2. The germline CDR1 and CDR2 sequences are SQVTM and ANQGSEA. Unmatched junction bases numbered 12, after V lost 7 bases and J lost 4 bases. The CDR3 is made up of 15 amino acids. CDR3 region: CSAAVAGGRYNEQFF. CDR3 nucleotides: TGCAGCGCAGCCGTCGCGGGAGGTCGTTACAATGAGCAGTTCTTC.

The V gene is TRBV10-3, the J gene TRBJ2-1; TRBD2 is a possible D gene (6 bases). The V end was cut by 8 bases, the J end by 6 bases, with 20 bases between. The CDR3 consists of 15 residues. Per germline, CDR1 ENHRY and CDR2 SYGVKD. The CDR3 sequence: CAIRGQLASANEQFF. The CDR3 nucleotides are TGTGCCATCCGTGGGCAGTTGGCTAGCGCCAATGAGCAGTTCTTC.

The chain employs TRBV27 and TRBJ2-1; 13 bases are shared with TRBD2. The germline V gene has CDR1 MNHEY and CDR2 SMNVEV (reference sequence). The CDR3 is 16 residues long. The V segment lost 0 bases and the J segment 7 bases; nucleotides outside the gene matches: 3. CDR3 sequence: CASSLSPGLAGNEQFF. CDR3 sequence (DNA): TGTGCCAGCAGTTTATCACCGGGACTAGCGGGAAATGAGCAGTTCTTC.

V usage is TRBV7-9 and J usage is TRBJ2-7; D uncertain. The CDR3 spans 13 residues. V was trimmed by 8 bases and J by 1 base, leaving 12 bases between them. Germline V gene lookup returns CDR1 SEHNR and CDR2 FQNEAQ (reference sequence). The CDR3 here is CASSEAGSYEQYF. The CDR3 coding sequence is TGTGCCAGCTCCGAGGCTGGTTCCTACGAGCAGTACTTC.

The chain uses TRBV27 and TRBJ2-5, with D possibly being TRBD1 (6 bases). V gave up 6 bases and J gave up 4 bases, with 12 bases separating them. The CDR3 is 13 residues long. From germline, CDR1 is MNHEY and CDR2 SMNVEV (reference sequence). CDR3 protein: CASRSTGLETQYF. The CDR3 nucleotides read TGTGCCAGCAGGTCAACAGGGCTAGAGACCCAGTACTTC.

The chain is built from TRBV6-1 and TRBJ2-1; maybe TRBD2 (6 bases). The V gene lost 7 bases and the J gene lost 10 bases, with 20 bases spanning the gap. The CDR3 spans 14 residues. Germline CDR1 MNHNS, CDR2 SASEGT. DNA of the CDR3: TGTGCCAGCACTGCGGGACCGGGGGTAGGGGAGCAGTTCTTC. As protein: CASTAGPGVGEQFF.

Only a few counts were recorded for this clone. The CDR3 reads CASSLRLTAIPYEQYF. CDR3 coding DNA: TGTGCCAGCAGCTTACGTTTAACAGCAATCCCCTACGAGCAGTACTTC. V usage is TRBV11-1 and J usage is TRBJ2-7; D unclear. This CDR3 contains 16 residues. Deletions cut 2 bases from V and 2 bases from J, with 16 bases between. Germline assignment: CDR1 SGHAT and CDR2 FQDESV (reference sequence).